This T cell receptor (beta chain) was obtained from a study of blood T cells in healthy people across ages (dated by TCRdb to between 2014 and 2017). Context from the whole study: In model experiments, roughly one uniquely barcoded TCR beta cDNA molecule per two T cells was captured by template switching. Two additional independent replicas of 1 million unique cDNA reads from the same blood draw were analyzed for two donors (one aged 18 to 29 and one aged 80 or older). Four age groups were formed from the donors: young (average 16 years), middle-aged (just under 40), aged (roughly 58) and long-lived (approximately 80). To track age-related changes in TCR beta repertoire diversity, the study relied on deep sequencing normalized with unique cDNA molecular identifiers. To avoid experimental bias, donors of different ages were distributed randomly across sequencing lanes.

The donors were a few dozen Caucasian individuals from Russia, aged about 6 to 100 years, who were systemically healthy. Each donor gave about 9.7 milliliters of peripheral blood, drawn into EDTA-treated Vacutainer tubes. Ficoll-Paque density-gradient centrifugation was used to isolate PBMCs, with at least 7 million per sample. Trizol reagent was used to extract total RNA from PBMCs, with at least 5 micrograms per sample. For every donor, flow cytometry on a PBMC aliquot measured the percentage of naive CD45RAhigh/CD27high T cells. Library construction relied on 5' RACE. Sequenced on an Illumina HiSeq 2500. A second PCR of roughly 6 to 11 cycles was run with a J-beta primer mix and a sample-barcoded 5' primer. A unique molecular identifier was introduced onto each TCR beta cDNA molecule by a template-switch 5' adaptor carrying 12 random nucleotides. At least 2.5 million CDR3-containing paired-end reads were obtained from each sample. First-strand cDNA synthesis was performed from all RNA using the Mint cDNA synthesis kit, with priming by a TRBC-specific oligonucleotide. Following uracil-DNA glycosylase treatment, all cDNA underwent a first 18-cycle PCR with the universal primers M1SS and BC2_uni_R. Per the original workflow: Normalization of each sample was performed by random selection of 1 million high-quality reads, each carrying a distinct molecular identifier. Instead of being binned into consensus sequences, reads that shared molecular identifiers were thrown out. CDR3 identification, clonotype clustering and error correction used MiTCR with a Q25 quality threshold and the strictest error-elimination algorithm. Lower-bound total TCR beta diversity was estimated with a nonparametric unseen species model using Euler transformation. The public reads were reanalyzed by TCRdb: fastp trimming at Q25, MiXCR alignment, in-frame beta chains only. Rows with a matching CDR3 protein are joined into one entry that keeps the most common DNA and genes. In this record, the V and J calls reflect TCRdb's handling and not the investigators' own analysis. Present in this sample are 2 million or so distinct CDR3 sequences, about 50% of which were seen just once. 2.1% of the sample is taken by the ten largest.

A remark on this clonotype: Its antigen target is currently unknown. Base qualities were left out, and no much larger clone turns up one base away.

In the germline V gene, CDR1 corresponds to MGHRA and CDR2 to YSYEKL. V and J lose 1 base and 0 bases, and a span of 8 bases separates them. From cysteine to phenylalanine, the CDR3 is 15 amino acids long. Here the CDR3 DNA is all that survives: 45 bases in frame from base 1. Results the study describes overall, beyond this receptor: Because profiling used bulk unsorted PBMCs, naive and antigen-experienced compartments could not be compared conclusively. Donor CMV infection status was unknown, potentially confounding age-related changes in expanded clonotypes. Estimates of total diversity based on one million sequenced T cells were regarded as lower bounds and as underestimates. There was a strong correlation between observed TCR beta diversity and the percentage of naive T cells measured by flow cytometry. Compared with the aged group, the long-lived group had more naive CD4+ T cells, fewer expanded clones and increased TCR diversity, suggesting age selection. Observed TCR beta diversity per million T cells fell roughly linearly with age, and a significant reduction was already apparent by age roughly 40.

Sequencing used blood. The receptor was isolated from a woman between 40 and 55 years old in good health. The chain links TRBV4-1 with TRBJ2-3; the D gene is not confidently resolved. The CDR3 corresponds to CASSQGPASTDTQYF. The DNA sequence is TGCGCCAGCAGCCAAGGGCCAGCTAGCACAGATACGCAGTATTTT.